In this sample, the clone carrying this T cell receptor beta chain turned up once. What it binds is unknown. The sample comes from a study of T cell repertoires in cytomegalovirus infection. As for the study in general: Researchers turned to recently identified HLA-C-restricted CMV epitopes as well as well-studied HLA-B-restricted ones. The public TCR beta signatures pointed to both CMV infection and matching HLA type. Study-wide points: Accumulated public TCR beta family frequency recognized individuals carrying CMV together with the relevant HLA. Dominating the ex vivo response were TCR beta clonotypes that were CMV-specific and HLA-C-restricted.

TCRdb used MiXCR to reprocess the reads, holding one entry per CDR3 protein. Of about 100,000 distinct CDR3 sequences listed, roughly 40% are singletons. The V and J ends lost 3 bases and 4 bases, in that order; junction bases with no gene match: 8. The CDR3 spans 15 residues. Germline V gene sequence: CDR1 MNHGY, CDR2 SAAAGT. The chain recombines TRBV6-8 with TRBJ1-2, with 7 nucleotides matching TRBD1. The sequence was obtained from a human donor in good health (CMV status not recorded). Some clones in this sample may be carry-over from other donors' samples. The sample here was CD8+ T cells from cultured PBMCs, taken from culture after CMV antigen stimulation. DNA for the CDR3: TGTGCCAGCAGTTATGAGGGGGCGAATTCCTATGGCTACACCTTC. Translating gives CASSYEGANSYGYTF.